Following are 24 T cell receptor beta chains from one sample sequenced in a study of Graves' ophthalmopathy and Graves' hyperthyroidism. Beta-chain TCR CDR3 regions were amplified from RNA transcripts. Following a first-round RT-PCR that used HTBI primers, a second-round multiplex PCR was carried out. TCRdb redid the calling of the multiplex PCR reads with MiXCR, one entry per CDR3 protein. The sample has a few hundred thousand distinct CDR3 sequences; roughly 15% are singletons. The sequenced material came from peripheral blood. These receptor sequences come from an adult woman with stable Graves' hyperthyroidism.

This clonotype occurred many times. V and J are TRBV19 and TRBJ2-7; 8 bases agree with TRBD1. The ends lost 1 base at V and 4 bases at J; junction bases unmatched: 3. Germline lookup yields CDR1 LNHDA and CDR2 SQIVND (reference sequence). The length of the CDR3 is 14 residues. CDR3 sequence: CASSIGQGAYEQYF. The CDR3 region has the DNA TGTGCCAGTAGTATAGGCCAGGGGGCATACGAGCAGTACTTC.

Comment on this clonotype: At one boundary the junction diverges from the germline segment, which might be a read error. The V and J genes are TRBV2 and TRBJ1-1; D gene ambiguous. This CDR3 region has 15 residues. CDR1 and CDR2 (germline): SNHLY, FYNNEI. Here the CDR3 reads CASSAAERMNTEACF. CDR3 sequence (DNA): TGTGCCAGCAGTGCGGCAGAGAGAATGAACACTGAAGCTTGCTTT.

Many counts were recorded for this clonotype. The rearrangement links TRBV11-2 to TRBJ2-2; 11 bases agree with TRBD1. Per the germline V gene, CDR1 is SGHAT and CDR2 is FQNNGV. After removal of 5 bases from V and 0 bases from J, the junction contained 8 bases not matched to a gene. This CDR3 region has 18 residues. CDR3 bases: TGTGCCAGCAGCCACCGGGACAGGGGGATTCCGAACACCGGGGAGCTGTTTTTT. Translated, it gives CASSHRDRGIPNTGELFF.

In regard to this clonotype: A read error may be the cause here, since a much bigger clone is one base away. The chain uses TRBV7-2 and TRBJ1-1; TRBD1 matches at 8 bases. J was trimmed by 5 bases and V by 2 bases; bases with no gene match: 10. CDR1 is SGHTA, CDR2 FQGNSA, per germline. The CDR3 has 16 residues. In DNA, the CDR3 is TGTGCCAGCAGCTTATCGATCACAGGGGGAGGGACTGAAGCTTTCTTT. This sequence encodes CASSLSITGGGTEAFF. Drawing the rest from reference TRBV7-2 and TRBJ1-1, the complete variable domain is GAGVSQSPSNKVTEKGKDVELRCDPISGHTALYWYRQSLGQGLEFLIYFQGNSAPDKSGLPSDRFSAERTGGSVSTLTIQRTQQEDSAVYLCASSLSITGGGTEAFFGQGTRLTVV.

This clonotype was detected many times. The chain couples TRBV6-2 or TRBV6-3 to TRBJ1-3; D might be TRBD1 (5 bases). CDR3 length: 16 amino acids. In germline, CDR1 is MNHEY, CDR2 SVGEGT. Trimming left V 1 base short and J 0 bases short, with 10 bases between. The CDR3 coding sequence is TGTGCCAGCAGTTACTTGGGACCTTTCTCTGGAAACACCATATATTTT. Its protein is CASSYLGPFSGNTIYF.

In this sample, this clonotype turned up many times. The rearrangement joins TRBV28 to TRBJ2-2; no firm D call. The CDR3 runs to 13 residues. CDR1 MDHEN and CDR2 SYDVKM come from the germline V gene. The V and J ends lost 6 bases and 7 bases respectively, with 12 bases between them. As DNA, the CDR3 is TGTGCCAGCAGATATCCTTTCGGCGGGGAGCTGTTTTTT. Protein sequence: CASRYPFGGELFF.

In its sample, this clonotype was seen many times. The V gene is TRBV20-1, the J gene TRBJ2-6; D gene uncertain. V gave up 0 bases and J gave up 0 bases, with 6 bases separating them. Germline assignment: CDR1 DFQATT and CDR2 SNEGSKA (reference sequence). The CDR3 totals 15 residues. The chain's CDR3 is CSARDPFSGANVLTF. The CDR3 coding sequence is TGCAGTGCTAGAGATCCCTTCTCTGGGGCCAACGTCCTGACTTTC.

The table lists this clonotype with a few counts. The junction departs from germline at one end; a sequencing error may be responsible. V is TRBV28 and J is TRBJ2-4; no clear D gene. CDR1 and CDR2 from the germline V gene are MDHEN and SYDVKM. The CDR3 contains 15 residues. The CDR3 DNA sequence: TGTGCCAGCACTTCACAGAGGATAGCCAAAAACATTAAGTACTTC. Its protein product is CASTSQRIAKNIKYF.

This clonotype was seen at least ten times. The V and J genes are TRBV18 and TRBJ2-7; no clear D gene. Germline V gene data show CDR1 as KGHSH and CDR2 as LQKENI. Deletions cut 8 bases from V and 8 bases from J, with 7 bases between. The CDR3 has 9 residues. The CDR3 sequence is CASPFKQYF. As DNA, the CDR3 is TGTGCCAGCCCCTTTAAGCAGTACTTC.

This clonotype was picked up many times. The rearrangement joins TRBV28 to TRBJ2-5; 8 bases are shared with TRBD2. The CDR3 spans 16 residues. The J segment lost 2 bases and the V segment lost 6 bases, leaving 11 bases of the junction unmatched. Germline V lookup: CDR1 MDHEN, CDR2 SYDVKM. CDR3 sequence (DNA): TGTGCCAGCAGAGCGGGAGTGGGCACCCTTCAAGAGACCCAGTACTTC. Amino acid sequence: CASRAGVGTLQETQYF.

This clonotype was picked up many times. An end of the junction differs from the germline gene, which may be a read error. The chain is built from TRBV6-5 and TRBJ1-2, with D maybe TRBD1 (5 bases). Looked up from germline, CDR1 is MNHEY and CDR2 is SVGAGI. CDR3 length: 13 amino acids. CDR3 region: CASGYSREYGYTF. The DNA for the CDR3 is TGTGCCAGCGGTTACAGCAGGGAGTATGGCTACACCTTC.

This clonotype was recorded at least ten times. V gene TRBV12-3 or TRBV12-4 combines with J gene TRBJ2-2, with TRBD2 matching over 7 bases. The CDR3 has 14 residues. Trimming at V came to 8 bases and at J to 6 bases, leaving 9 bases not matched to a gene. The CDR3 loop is CASGRDAEAGELFF. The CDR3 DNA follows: TGTGCCAGCGGGAGGGACGCCGAGGCCGGGGAGCTGTTTTTT.

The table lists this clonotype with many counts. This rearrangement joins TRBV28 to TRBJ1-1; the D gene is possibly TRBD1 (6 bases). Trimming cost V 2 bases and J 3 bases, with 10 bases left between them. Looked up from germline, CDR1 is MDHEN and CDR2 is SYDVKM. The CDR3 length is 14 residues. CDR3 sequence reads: CASSLPGGHTEAFF. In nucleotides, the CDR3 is TGTGCCAGCAGTTTACCGGGGGGCCACACTGAAGCTTTCTTT.

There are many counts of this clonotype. The CDR3 DNA reads as TGTGCCAGCAGTTTAGGAGGGATGGATTCACCCCTCCACTTT. It is translated as CASSLGGMDSPLHF. The chain joins TRBV28 to TRBJ1-6; D is undetermined. Germline V gives CDR1 MDHEN, CDR2 SYDVKM. The CDR3 sequence is 14 residues long. V was trimmed by 2 bases and J by 8 bases, leaving 10 bases between them.

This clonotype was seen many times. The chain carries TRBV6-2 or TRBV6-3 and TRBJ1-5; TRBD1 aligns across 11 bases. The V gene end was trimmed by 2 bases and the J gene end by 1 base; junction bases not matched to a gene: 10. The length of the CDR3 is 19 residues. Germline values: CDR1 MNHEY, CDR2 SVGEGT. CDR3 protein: CASSYPTGTGGWSNQPQHF. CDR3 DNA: TGTGCCAGCAGTTACCCCACCGGGACAGGGGGTTGGAGCAATCAGCCCCAGCATTTT.

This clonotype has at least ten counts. The CDR3 reads CASSRGLVETQYF. The CDR3 DNA reads TGTGCCAGCAGCCGAGGACTAGTCGAGACCCAGTACTTC. The chain couples TRBV11-2 to TRBJ2-5; 7 nucleotides align to TRBD2. Trimming removed 5 bases from V and 5 bases from J; junction bases left unmatched: 5. Germline CDR1 SGHAT, CDR2 FQNNGV. The CDR3 extends over 13 amino acids. Full variable domain (remainder filled in from reference TRBV11-2 and TRBJ2-5): EAGVAQSPRYKIIEKRQSVAFWCNPISGHATLYWYQQILGQGPKLLIQFQNNGVVDDSQLPKDRFSAERLKGVDSTLKIQPAKLEDSAVYLCASSRGLVETQYFGPGTRLLVL.

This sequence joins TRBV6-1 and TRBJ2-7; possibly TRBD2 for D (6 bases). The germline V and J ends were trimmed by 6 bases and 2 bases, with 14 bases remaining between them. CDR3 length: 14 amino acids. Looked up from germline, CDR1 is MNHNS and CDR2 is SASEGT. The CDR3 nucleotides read TGTGCCAGCAGAGGTGGGGACTCAACCTACGAGCAGTACTTC. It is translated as CASRGGDSTYEQYF.

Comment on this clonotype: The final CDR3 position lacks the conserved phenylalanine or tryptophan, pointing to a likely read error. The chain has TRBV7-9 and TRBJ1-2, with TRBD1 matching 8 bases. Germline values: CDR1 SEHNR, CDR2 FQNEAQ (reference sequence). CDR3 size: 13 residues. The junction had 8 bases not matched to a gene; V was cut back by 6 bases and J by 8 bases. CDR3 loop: CASRSQGAQGYTY. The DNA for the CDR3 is TGTGCCAGCAGGTCCCAGGGGGCGCAGGGCTACACCTAC.

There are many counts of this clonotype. Here the CDR3 DNA reads TGTGCCATCAGTGAGGACAACGATTCACCCCTCCACTTT. Translation gives CAISEDNDSPLHF. The V gene is TRBV10-3, the J gene TRBJ1-6; D unresolved. The V end was cut by 2 bases, the J end by 8 bases, with 7 bases between. This CDR3 is 13 amino acids long. CDR1 and CDR2 (germline): ENHRY, SYGVKD.

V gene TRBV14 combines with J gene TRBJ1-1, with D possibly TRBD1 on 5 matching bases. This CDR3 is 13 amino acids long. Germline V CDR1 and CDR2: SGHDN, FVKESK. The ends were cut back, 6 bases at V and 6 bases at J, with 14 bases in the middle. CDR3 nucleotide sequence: TGTGCCAGCAGTCGACAGCGGATGTCTGAAGCTTTCTTT. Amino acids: CASSRQRMSEAFF.

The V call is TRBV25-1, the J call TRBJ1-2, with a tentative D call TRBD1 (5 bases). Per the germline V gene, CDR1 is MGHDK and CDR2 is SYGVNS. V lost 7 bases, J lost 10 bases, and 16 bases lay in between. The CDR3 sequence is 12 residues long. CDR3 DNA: TGTGCCAGCACTGGGGCAGGGACCGACTACACCTTC. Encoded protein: CASTGAGTDYTF.

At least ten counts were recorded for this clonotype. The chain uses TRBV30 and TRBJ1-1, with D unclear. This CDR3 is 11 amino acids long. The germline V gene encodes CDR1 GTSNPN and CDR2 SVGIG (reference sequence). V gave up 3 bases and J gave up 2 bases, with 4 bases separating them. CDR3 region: CAWRSNTEAFF. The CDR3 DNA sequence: TGTGCCTGGAGGAGTAACACTGAAGCTTTCTTT.

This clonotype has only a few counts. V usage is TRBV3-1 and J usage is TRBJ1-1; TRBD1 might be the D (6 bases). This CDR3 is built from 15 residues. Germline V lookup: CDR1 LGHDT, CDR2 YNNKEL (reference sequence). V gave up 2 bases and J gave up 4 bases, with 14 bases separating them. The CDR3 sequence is CASSQKRGGSTEAFF. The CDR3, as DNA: TGTGCCAGCAGCCAAAAGAGGGGGGGTTCCACTGAAGCTTTCTTT.

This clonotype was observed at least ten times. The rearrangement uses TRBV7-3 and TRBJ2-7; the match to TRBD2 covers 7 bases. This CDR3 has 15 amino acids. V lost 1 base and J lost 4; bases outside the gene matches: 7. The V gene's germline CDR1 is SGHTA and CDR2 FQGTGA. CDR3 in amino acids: CASSLSGEGLYEQYF. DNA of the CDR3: TGTGCCAGCAGCTTAAGTGGGGAGGGACTGTACGAGCAGTACTTC.